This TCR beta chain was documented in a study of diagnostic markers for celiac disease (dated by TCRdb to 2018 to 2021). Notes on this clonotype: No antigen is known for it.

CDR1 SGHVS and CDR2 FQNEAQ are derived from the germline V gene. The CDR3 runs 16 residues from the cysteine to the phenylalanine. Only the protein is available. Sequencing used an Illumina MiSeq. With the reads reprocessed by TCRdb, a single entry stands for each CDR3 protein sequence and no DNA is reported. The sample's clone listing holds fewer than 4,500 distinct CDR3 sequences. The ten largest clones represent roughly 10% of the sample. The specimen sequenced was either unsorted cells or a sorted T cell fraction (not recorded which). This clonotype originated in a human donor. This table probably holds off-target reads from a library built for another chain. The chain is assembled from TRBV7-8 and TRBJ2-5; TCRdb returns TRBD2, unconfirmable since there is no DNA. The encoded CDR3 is CASSPRTSGGSETQYF.